A selection of T cell receptor beta chains follows, all from one sample in a study of blood T cell repertoires in COVID-19. The data were produced by immunoSEQ multiplex PCR, yet TCRdb's version contains in-frame clones alone and is incomplete. The sample lists around 84,000 clones, 75% to 90% occurring once. The sequenced sample consisted of peripheral blood. The source is a woman aged 40-49 years with active or convalescent COVID-19. CDR3s include the opening cysteine and the closing phenylalanine or tryptophan. Fields, in order: CDR3 length, V gene, D gene, J gene, clone size, CDR3 DNA, CDR3 protein. The D gene is left open where the match is weak. Not every row has a clone size; where given, it reads once, few, many or a size class.

>15|TRBV14|TRBD1|TRBJ1-2|.
TGTGCCAGCAGCCTTTCAGGGACAGGAGGATATGGCTACACCTTC
CASSLSGTGGYGYTF
>16|TRBV27|TRBD1|TRBJ2-6|.
TGTGCCAGCAGAACAGGGGACCTCTCTGGGGCCAACGTCCTGACTTTC
CASRTGDLSGANVLTF
>14|TRBV2|TRBD1|TRBJ2-2|once
TGTGCCACTAGACAGGGGGGTGTGACCGGGGAGCTGTTTTTT
CATRQGGVTGELFF
>13|TRBV7-2|.|TRBJ2-7|.
TGTGCCAGCGCCGCCCCCAACAAGGGCGGGCTGTACTTC
CASAAPNKGGLYF
>15|TRBV5-1|TRBD1|TRBJ1-1|.
TGCGCCAGCAGCTTGACCGGACAGGGCAACACTGAAGCTTTCTTT
CASSLTGQGNTEAFF
>14|TRBV28|.|TRBJ2-7|few
TGTGCCAGCAGTTTAGCGTATAGCTCCTACGAGCAGTACTTC
CASSLAYSSYEQYF
>16|TRBV9|TRBD1|TRBJ1-4|.
TGTGCCAGCAGCGTAGGTTTCGGGACAGGGGGTGAAAAACTGTTTTTT
CASSVGFGTGGEKLFF
>13|TRBV4-2|TRBD1|TRBJ1-4|.
TGTGCCAGCAGCCCCAGGGGGAATGAAAAACTGTTTTTT
CASSPRGNEKLFF
>12|TRBV10-3|TRBD2|TRBJ2-3|.
TGTGCCATCACTAGCGGCGCTGATACGCAGTATTTT
CAITSGADTQYF
>14|TRBV2|TRBD1|TRBJ1-4|.
TGTGCCAGCGGTCGGACAGGGGCTAATGAAAAACTGTTTTTT
CASGRTGANEKLFF
>14|TRBV7-2|TRBD2|TRBJ2-1|.
TGTGCCAGCAGACGCCTAGCGGGAGTTGGCGAGCAGTTCTTC
CASRRLAGVGEQFF
>15|TRBV5-1|TRBD1|TRBJ1-1|.
TGCGCCAGCAGCAACTACGACAGGGGGAACACTGAAGCTTTCTTT
CASSNYDRGNTEAFF
>11|TRBV4-2|.|TRBJ2-7|few
TGTGCCAGCAGCCAAGGGGCAAAACAGTACTTC
CASSQGAKQYF
>17|TRBV27|.|TRBJ2-1|.
TGTGCCAGCAGCAGCCCATTGCTGAACCCAGCGGCAAATGAGCAGTTCTTC
CASSSPLLNPAANEQFF
>13|TRBV6-2/TRBV6-3|.|TRBJ1-2|.
TGTGCCAGCAGTTGGGGCAAGGACTATGGCTACACCTTC
CASSWGKDYGYTF
>16|TRBV19|TRBD1|TRBJ2-1|.
TGTGCCAGTAGTACGGACAGGGGGCCGTCCTACAATGAGCAGTTCTTC
CASSTDRGPSYNEQFF
>15|TRBV6-1|.|TRBJ1-5|.
TGTGCCAGCAGTTTCCAGGGGTACGACAATCAGCCCCAGCATTTT
CASSFQGYDNQPQHF
>18|TRBV7-9|.|TRBJ1-5|.
TGTGCCAGCAGCTCAACCAGGGACTCGTCTTATAGCAATCAGCCCCAGCATTTT
CASSSTRDSSYSNQPQHF
>12|TRBV2|.|TRBJ2-7|.
TGTGCCAGCGGCGGAAACATCTACGAGCAGTACTTC
CASGGNIYEQYF
>11|TRBV27|.|TRBJ1-1|.
TGTGCCAGCAGTACAGCCCCTGAAGCTTTCTTT
CASSTAPEAFF
>16|TRBV13|TRBD1|TRBJ2-7|.
TGTGCCAGCAGCTCGGAAGGGACAGGGGGCGTTTACGAGCAGTACTTC
CASSSEGTGGVYEQYF
>13|TRBV7-8|TRBD1|TRBJ1-1|once
TGTGCCAGCAGCCGACAGGGAGGGACTGAAGCTTTCTTT
CASSRQGGTEAFF
>15|TRBV28|.|TRBJ2-7|once
TGTGCCAGCAGTATAGTAGCGGTGGGGTCCTACGAGCAGTACTTC
CASSIVAVGSYEQYF
>14|TRBV10-3|.|TRBJ1-5|.
TGTGCCACCCGGACTCAAGAGGGCAATCAGCCCCAGCATTTT
CATRTQEGNQPQHF
>14|TRBV7-8|.|TRBJ2-7|.
TGTGCCAGCGTCGCTTATGGAGTAAATGACGAGCAGTACTTC
CASVAYGVNDEQYF
>12|TRBV12-3/TRBV12-4|.|TRBJ1-2|.
TGTGCCAGCAGTTTTAGTGGTTCTGGCTACACCTTC
CASSFSGSGYTF
>15|TRBV5-4|TRBD2|TRBJ2-7|once
TGTGCCAGCAGCTTTTATAGCGGGAGCTCCTACGAGCAGTACTTC
CASSFYSGSSYEQYF
>16|TRBV24-1|.|TRBJ2-1|.
TGTGCCACCAGTGATTCAGCGAGTCCTACCTACAATGAGCAGTTCTTC
CATSDSASPTYNEQFF
>13|TRBV28|.|TRBJ2-5|once
TGTGCCAGCAGCTATAGATACCAAGAGACCCAGTACTTC
CASSYRYQETQYF
>14|TRBV3-1/TRBV3-2|.|TRBJ1-1|.
TGTGCCAGCAGCTTCGGGGGGTTGGGCACTGAAGCTTTCTTT
CASSFGGLGTEAFF
>15|TRBV30|.|TRBJ2-3|once
TGTGCCTGGAGTCCTGGAGGACTCAGGTCAGATACGCAGTATTTT
CAWSPGGLRSDTQYF
>17|TRBV9|TRBD1|TRBJ1-3|.
TGTGCCAGCAGCGTAGAGGCACGGACAGGCTCTGGAAACACCATATATTTT
CASSVEARTGSGNTIYF
>14|TRBV10-3|TRBD1|TRBJ2-2|.
TGTGCCACCCGACAGGGGTGGAACACCGGGGAGCTGTTTTTT
CATRQGWNTGELFF
>19|TRBV28|TRBD1|TRBJ1-2|.
TGTGCCAGCGGGGAGGGAACAGTGATGCCCTCACAGGGGGAGAATGGCTACACCTTC
CASGEGTVMPSQGENGYTF
>15|TRBV9|TRBD1|TRBJ2-7|once
TGTGCCAGCAGCCCGGGACAGATGAGCTCCTACGAGCAGTACTTC
CASSPGQMSSYEQYF
>15|TRBV6-1|TRBD1|TRBJ1-2|once
TGTGCCAGCAGTGAAGTGGGACAGGGGGCTGATGGCTACACCTTC
CASSEVGQGADGYTF
>18|TRBV28|TRBD1|TRBJ1-5|.
TGTGCCAGCAGTTTCCCGACAGGGGTCTTGGTCAAGGGGCAGCCCCAGCATTTT
CASSFPTGVLVKGQPQHF
>14|TRBV10-3|TRBD2|TRBJ2-2|.
TGTGCCACCACGACTAGCGCGAACACCGGGGAGCTGTTTTTT
CATTTSANTGELFF
>18|TRBV18|.|TRBJ1-3|.
TGTGCCAGCTCACCTATCCTGGTCCCCCGCAGCTCTGGAAACACCATATATTTT
CASSPILVPRSSGNTIYF
>15|TRBV6-6|TRBD1|TRBJ2-2|few
TGTGCCAGCAGTTATGGGACAGACAACACCGGGGAGCTGTTTTTT
CASSYGTDNTGELFF
>13|TRBV7-7|.|TRBJ2-7|.
TGTGCCAGCAGCCCTACAGGGCCCTACGAGCAGTACTTC
CASSPTGPYEQYF
>16|TRBV12-5|.|TRBJ1-3|.
TGTGCTAGTGGTTTGTACAACAGGGTAGTTGGAAACACCATATATTTT
CASGLYNRVVGNTIYF
>15|TRBV4-3|.|TRBJ1-2|few
TGCGCCAGCAGCCAAGATAGGGGGTTTAACTATGGCTACACCTTC
CASSQDRGFNYGYTF
>14|TRBV15|.|TRBJ2-1|.
TGTGCCACCAGCCCTGGGGGGGGGCGGGATGAGCAGTTCTTC
CATSPGGGRDEQFF
>14|TRBV19|.|TRBJ1-1|.
TGTGCCAGTCGCCTACAGTGGAGGGACACTGAAGCTTTCTTT
CASRLQWRDTEAFF
>15|TRBV27|.|TRBJ1-1|.
TGTGCCAGCAGTCCCCGCCCGGGAGAGAACACTGAAGCTTTCTTT
CASSPRPGENTEAFF
>15|TRBV7-8|.|TRBJ1-5|.
TGTGCCAGCAGCCAACTAGGGGGGGGTAGACAGCCCCAGCATTTT
CASSQLGGGRQPQHF
>14|TRBV9|TRBD1|TRBJ1-1|.
TGTGCCAGCAGCATCACCGGGACAGCGCTTGAAGCTTTCTTT
CASSITGTALEAFF
>13|TRBV27|.|TRBJ2-2|.
TGTGCCAGCAGTTTTGGGGGAGGAGGGGAGCTGTTTTTT
CASSFGGGGELFF
>15|TRBV27|TRBD1|TRBJ1-2|.
TGTGCCAGCAGTGCCGGGACAGGGTCTGCCTATGGCTACACCTTC
CASSAGTGSAYGYTF